The next 18 T cell receptor beta chains were all read from a single sample in a study of blood T cells in healthy people across ages. A second PCR, run for about 7 to 11 cycles, used a sample-barcoded 5' primer plus a J-beta primer mix. TCRdb recomputed calls from the 5' RACE reads with MiXCR, one row per CDR3 protein. This repertoire shows 780,000 or so distinct CDR3 sequences, roughly 25% found once; its top ten account for roughly 3.5%. A further study also used this sample, focusing on T cells of mothers and their children.

Sequences were obtained from blood. Receptors originate from a boy aged 5-17 years in good health.

This clonotype appeared a few times. The chain has TRBV4-1 and TRBJ2-5; 11 bases are shared with TRBD2. The DNA end lines up better with TRBJ2-1; the J call may be wrong. Germline V lookup: CDR1 MGHRA, CDR2 YSYEKL. The CDR3 has 17 residues. The CDR3 is CASSQDETSGMIDEQFF. The CDR3 DNA reads TGCGCCAGCAGCCAAGATGAGACTAGCGGGATGATTGATGAGCAGTTCTTC.

The chain employs TRBV7-2 and TRBJ1-3; D gene unclear. Trimming removed 2 bases at V and 8 bases at J, with 10 bases between. CDR1 is SGHTA, CDR2 FQGNSA, per germline. The CDR3 runs to 13 residues. Here the CDR3 DNA reads TGTGCCAGCAGCTTAATCTTCAGAGACACCATATATTTT. Protein product: CASSLIFRDTIYF.

The J gene is TRBJ1-4, the V gene TRBV4-3, with no clear D. The CDR3 extends over 15 amino acids. Germline assignment: CDR1 LGHNA and CDR2 YSLEER. The germline V and J ends were trimmed by 1 base and 3 bases, with 9 bases remaining between them. CDR3: CASSQVQVSNEKLFF. The DNA of the CDR3 is TGCGCCAGCAGCCAAGTCCAAGTCTCTAATGAAAAACTGTTTTTT.

The table lists this clonotype with a few counts. The J gene is TRBJ1-5, the V gene TRBV20-1; D is perhaps TRBD1 (5 bases). From germline, CDR1 is DFQATT and CDR2 SNEGSKA (reference sequence). The CDR3 runs 14 residues. With 2 bases removed from V and 4 bases from J, the gap between germline ends came to 12 bases. The CDR3, as DNA: TGCAGTGCTAGATGGGTGGGGGGGAATCAGCCCCAGCATTTT. Translating gives CSARWVGGNQPQHF.

CDR3 nucleotide sequence: TGCAGCGTTGTAGCGGCTGATGGCTACACCTTC. Its protein product is CSVVAADGYTF. The rearrangement joins TRBV29-1 to TRBJ1-2; unclear D gene. The germline gives CDR1 SQVTM, CDR2 ANQGSEA. V was trimmed by 4 bases and J by 6 bases, leaving 9 bases between them. CDR3 length: 11 amino acids.

This clonotype was seen a handful of times. The chain recombines TRBV5-6 with TRBJ2-3; D possibly corresponds to TRBD2 (6 bases). With 2 bases removed from V and 1 base from J, the gap between germline ends came to 14 bases. The CDR3 sequence is 16 residues long. Per the germline V gene, CDR1 is SGHDT and CDR2 is YYEEEE. CDR3: CASSFRSTGGTDTQYF. In DNA, the CDR3 is TGTGCCAGCAGCTTCCGATCAACGGGAGGCACAGATACGCAGTATTTT.

The sample holds a few counts of this clonotype. This chain connects TRBV28 to TRBJ2-5; the match to TRBD2 covers 7 bases. The DNA end is a closer match to TRBJ2-7, so the J assignment may be wrong. This CDR3 region has 16 residues. The germline CDR1 and CDR2 sequences are MDHEN and SYDVKM. Here the CDR3 DNA reads TGTGCCAGCAGTCAGGGAGGGGCAACCGGATCCTACGAGCAGTACTTC. Its translation: CASSQGGATGSYEQYF.

V gene TRBV28 combines with J gene TRBJ1-2; D is possibly TRBD1 (5 bases). CDR1 MDHEN and CDR2 SYDVKM come from the germline V gene. V dropped 6 bases and J dropped 7 bases, with 24 bases sitting between them. The CDR3 consists of 16 residues. DNA for the CDR3: TGTGCCAGCAGACTCGAATCGCCCTCGGGGGGAGGTGGCTACACCTTC. Amino acids: CASRLESPSGGGGYTF.

This clonotype appeared a few times. The genes are TRBV27 and TRBJ2-3, with D maybe TRBD1 (5 bases). This CDR3 has 13 residues. Trimming shortened V by 5 bases and J by 4 bases, and 10 bases separated the two germline ends. The germline CDR1 and CDR2 sequences are MNHEY and SMNVEV (reference sequence). The CDR3 DNA is TGTGCCAGCAGTGACCAGGGTGCAGATACGCAGTATTTT. Protein sequence: CASSDQGADTQYF.

This clonotype was observed a few times. The rearrangement joins TRBV6-5 to TRBJ1-1, with D possibly TRBD1 on 5 matching bases. This CDR3 has 14 residues. In germline, CDR1 is MNHEY, CDR2 SVGAGI. V was trimmed by 7 bases and J by 3 bases, leaving 15 bases between them. In nucleotides, the CDR3 is TGTGCCAGCAACCCCATCCAGGGCTACACTGAAGCTTTCTTT. Amino acids: CASNPIQGYTEAFF.

V is TRBV24-1 and J is TRBJ2-5; possible D gene TRBD1, 5 bases. TRBJ2-1 matches the DNA end more closely, so the J call is doubtful. Germline CDR1 KGHDR, CDR2 SFDVKD. The length of the CDR3 is 15 residues. The CDR3 protein is CATSDQRSGIDEQFF. CDR3 nucleotide sequence: TGTGCCACCAGTGACCAAAGATCAGGGATCGATGAGCAGTTCTTC.

The CDR3 reads CSDLPQDSPLHF. CDR3 coding DNA: TGCAGTGATCTCCCGCAGGATTCACCCCTCCACTTT. The chain recombines TRBV20-1 with TRBJ1-6; D remains ambiguous. In germline, CDR1 is DFQATT, CDR2 SNEGSKA (reference sequence). V dropped 7 bases and J dropped 8 bases, with 12 bases sitting between them. CDR3 length: 12 amino acids.

The chain employs TRBV15 and TRBJ2-4; a possible D gene is TRBD1 (6 bases). CDR3 length: 14 amino acids. V gave up 0 bases and J gave up 9 bases, with 12 bases separating them. The germline CDR1 and CDR2 sequences are LNHNV and YYDKDF (reference sequence). The CDR3 spells CATSRETGEGIQYF. In nucleotides, the CDR3 is TGTGCCACCAGCAGAGAGACAGGAGAGGGCATTCAGTACTTC.

This chain connects TRBV9 to TRBJ2-3; 10 bases are a match to TRBD2. V lost 0 bases and J lost 1; bases outside the gene matches: 2. The germline gives CDR1 SGDLS, CDR2 YYNGEE. The CDR3 is 16 residues long. The CDR3 here is CASSVVLAGGTDTQYF. Written as DNA, the CDR3 is TGTGCCAGCAGCGTAGTGCTAGCGGGGGGCACAGATACGCAGTATTTT.

The CDR3: CASSSWTGRDTQYF. In DNA, the CDR3 is TGTGCCAGCAGCTCCTGGACAGGGAGAGATACGCAGTATTTT. The chain employs TRBV7-9 and TRBJ2-3; TRBD1 matches at 8 bases. The length of the CDR3 is 14 residues. With 4 bases clipped from V and 5 bases from J, the junction kept 5 bases outside the gene matches. Germline V CDR1 and CDR2: SEHNR, FQNEAQ (reference sequence).

A few counts support this clonotype. V is TRBV29-1 and J is TRBJ1-2, with a tentative D call TRBD1 (5 bases). Looked up from germline, CDR1 is SQVTM and CDR2 is ANQGSEA. The length of the CDR3 is 13 residues. V lost 6 bases, J lost 3 bases, and 14 bases lay in between. The CDR3 DNA follows: TGCAGCGTCGAGGCGGACAACGACTATGGCTACACCTTC. Translating it yields CSVEADNDYGYTF.

In its sample, this clonotype was seen a few times. This chain joins TRBV5-6 and TRBJ2-1, with D perhaps being TRBD1 or TRBD2 (5 bases each). The ends were cut back, 5 bases at V and 7 bases at J, with 19 bases in the middle. This CDR3 spans 15 amino acids. The germline gives CDR1 SGHDT, CDR2 YYEEEE. CDR3 DNA: TGTGCCAGCAGGCGTGGGACGGGATATTGGAATGAGCAGTTCTTC. Its translation: CASRRGTGYWNEQFF.

Comments on this clonotype: The germline gene is not matched at one end of the junction; a read error may be the cause. The rearrangement joins TRBV20-1 to TRBJ2-5, with a possible D match to TRBD1 (5 bases). The DNA end is a closer match to TRBJ2-1, so the J assignment may be wrong. CDR1 and CDR2 from the germline V gene are DFQATT and SNEGSKA (reference sequence). The CDR3 is 13 residues long. CDR3 sequence reads: CSARGHSYSEQFF. Here the CDR3 DNA reads TGCAGTGCTAGGGGGCACTCCTACAGTGAGCAGTTCTTC.